The sequence of this T cell receptor beta chain was determined in a study of blood T cell repertoires in COVID-19. CDR1 and CDR2 from the germline V gene are SGHRS and YFSETQ. V shed 5 bases and J shed 4 bases, with 15 bases lying between them. This CDR3 spans 14 amino acids. Original methodology: Reference gene primer amplification in the assay estimated nucleated cell counts. The method was immunoSEQ multiplex PCR; TCRdb's version includes in-frame clones alone and lacks a portion of them. The V and J calls and clone size come from that table; D and trimming were worked out from the DNA. The sample holds some 220,000 clones, around 81% seen once.

The genes are TRBV5-1 and TRBJ1-1; D remains ambiguous. The specimen sequenced was peripheral blood. This sequence originates from a woman aged 55-70 years with active or convalescent COVID-19. Written as DNA, the CDR3 is TGCGCCAGCAGATGGGCCCCCTCCAGCACTGAAGCTTTCTTT. Protein sequence: CASRWAPSSTEAFF.